Listed here are 32 T cell receptor beta chains from one sample, sequenced in a study of T cell responses to AZD1222 COVID-19 vaccine. Assay used: immunoSEQ multiplex PCR; TCRdb lists only in-frame clones, some missing. The sample holds over 90,000 clones, roughly 90% seen once. The sequencing used peripheral blood, collected 28 days after the second AZD1222 dose. The receptors come from an adult who received the AZD1222 COVID-19 vaccine.

The J gene is TRBJ2-1, the V gene TRBV30, with no clear D. The CDR3 covers 12 residues. With 3 bases removed from V and 9 bases from J, the gap between germline ends came to 12 bases. Germline assignment: CDR1 GTSNPN and CDR2 SVGIG (reference sequence). CDR3 in amino acids: CAWSSEWGEQFF. The CDR3 nucleotides are TGTGCCTGGAGCTCCGAGTGGGGTGAGCAGTTCTTC.

This chain links TRBV6-5 with TRBJ2-1; D possibly corresponds to TRBD2 (6 bases). The CDR3 is made up of 14 amino acids. V lost 7 bases, J lost 3 bases, and 13 bases lay in between. Germline V lookup: CDR1 MNHEY, CDR2 SVGAGI. The DNA of the CDR3 is TGTGCCAGCATCCGAGGAGGGTACTACAATGAGCAGTTCTTC. It codes for CASIRGGYYNEQFF.

A note on this clone: A junction boundary mismatches the germline segment, possibly from a read error. This chain uses TRBV7-8 with TRBJ1-2; TRBD1 aligns across 9 bases. This CDR3 has 12 residues. Germline V gene data show CDR1 as SGHVS and CDR2 as FQNEAQ. Here the CDR3 reads CASSFGTGPLHF. The CDR3 nucleotides are TGTGCCAGCAGCTTCGGGACAGGGCCCCTCCACTTC.

V gene TRBV19 combines with J gene TRBJ1-5, with unresolved D. The germline V and J ends were trimmed by 6 bases and 3 bases, with 12 bases remaining between them. The germline V gene has CDR1 LNHDA and CDR2 SQIVND (reference sequence). The CDR3 extends over 14 amino acids. CDR3 sequence (DNA): TGTGCCAGTAGGAAATCCTCATTCAATCAGCCCCAGCATTTT. It specifies CASRKSSFNQPQHF.

The CDR3 is CASSFNPRTGRDTEAFF. CDR3 nucleotides: TGTGCCAGCAGTTTCAACCCTCGGACAGGGAGGGACACTGAAGCTTTCTTT. This chain uses TRBV6-2 or TRBV6-3 with TRBJ1-1; 8 nucleotides align to TRBD1. Trimming took 4 bases from V and 3 from J; bases not matched to a gene: 13. Germline CDR1 is MNHEY and CDR2 is SVGEGT. This CDR3 has 17 amino acids.

The CDR3 DNA reads TGTGCCAGCAGCTTAGTACAGGGACCCTACGAGCAGTACTTC. Translation gives CASSLVQGPYEQYF. The V and J genes are TRBV7-3 and TRBJ2-7; D is possibly TRBD1 (6 bases). Looked up from germline, CDR1 is SGHTA and CDR2 is FQGTGA. V was clipped by 2 bases and J by 2 bases, with 10 bases between them. The CDR3 is made up of 14 amino acids. Filled out from reference TRBV7-3 and TRBJ2-7, the complete variable domain reads GAGVSQTPSNKVTEKGKYVELRCDPISGHTALYWYRQSLGQGPEFLIYFQGTGAADDSGLPNDRFFAVRPEGSVSTLKIQRTERGDSAVYLCASSLVQGPYEQYFGPGTRLTVT.

This chain links TRBV3-1 (or the pseudogene TRBV3-2) with TRBJ1-2; unclear D gene. With 5 bases removed from V and 6 bases from J, the gap between germline ends came to 10 bases. CDR3 length: 12 amino acids. Germline V gives CDR1 LGHDT, CDR2 YNNKEL (reference sequence). CDR3 residues: CASSEGIDGYTF. The CDR3 nucleotides read TGTGCCAGCAGCGAGGGAATCGATGGCTACACCTTC.

This chain uses TRBV11-2 with TRBJ2-7; maybe TRBD1 (6 bases). Germline lookup yields CDR1 SGHAT and CDR2 FQNNGV. Trimming removed 1 base at V and 6 bases at J, with 13 bases between. This CDR3 has 14 residues. CDR3 DNA sequence: TGTGCCAGCAGCTTAGGGATCCAGGGGCGCGAGCAGTACTTC. Translating gives CASSLGIQGREQYF.

The chain couples TRBV28 to TRBJ1-1, with 8 nucleotides matching TRBD1. Trimming removed 2 bases from V and 3 bases from J; junction bases left unmatched: 2. Germline CDR1 and CDR2: MDHEN and SYDVKM. The CDR3 consists of 14 residues. For the CDR3, the DNA is TGTGCCAGCAGTTTACAGGGGGCCTACACTGAAGCTTTCTTT. Translated, it gives CASSLQGAYTEAFF.

The chain links TRBV28 to TRBJ1-6, with a weak D call TRBD1 (5 bases). CDR1 is MDHEN and CDR2 is SYDVKM in the germline V gene. This CDR3 has 17 residues. Between the trimmed V and J ends, which lost 4 bases and 6 bases, there was a span of 19 bases. CDR3: CASSSQPGGTGNSPLHF. In DNA, the CDR3 is TGTGCCAGCAGTTCACAACCGGGGGGGACTGGTAATTCACCCCTCCACTTT. Full variable domain (remainder filled in from reference TRBV28 and TRBJ1-6): DVKVTQSSRYLVKRTGEKVFLECVQDMDHENMFWYRQDPGLGLRLIYFSYDVKMKEKGDIPEGYSVSREKKERFSLILESASTNQTSMYLCASSSQPGGTGNSPLHFGNGTRLTVT.

V is TRBV4-2 and J is TRBJ1-1; D possibly corresponds to TRBD1 (5 bases). The CDR3 covers 13 residues. The germline V and J ends were trimmed by 3 bases and 7 bases, with 12 bases remaining between them. The germline gives CDR1 LGHNA, CDR2 YNFKEQ. The CDR3 region has the DNA TGTGCCAGCAGCCAGGGGGAGGGGAGTGAAGCTTTCTTT. It is translated as CASSQGEGSEAFF.

This sequence joins TRBV7-6 and TRBJ2-3; maybe TRBD1 (5 bases). This CDR3 has 15 amino acids. Per the germline V gene, CDR1 is SGHVS and CDR2 is FNYEAQ. Deletions cut 1 base from V and 2 bases from J, with 10 bases between. The CDR3 bases are TGTGCCAGCAGCTTAGGGGTAGGGGACACAGATACGCAGTATTTT. Translated: CASSLGVGDTDTQYF.

V is TRBV3-1 (or the pseudogene TRBV3-2) and J is TRBJ1-1; D call uncertain. Germline V gives CDR1 LGHDT, CDR2 YNNKEL (reference sequence). CDR3 size: 14 residues. The germline V and J ends were trimmed by 1 base and 1 base, with 7 bases remaining between them. In nucleotides, the CDR3 is TGTGCCAGCAGCCAAGGAAGTTGGAACACTGAAGCTTTCTTT. Residues: CASSQGSWNTEAFF.

The J gene is TRBJ1-5, the V gene TRBV6-4; D call uncertain. In germline, CDR1 is MRHNA, CDR2 SNTAGT. This CDR3 is built from 13 residues. Deletions cut 4 bases from V and 4 bases from J, with 8 bases between. The CDR3 DNA follows: TGTGCCAGCAGTGCAGAACAAAATCAGCCCCAGCATTTT. It yields the protein CASSAEQNQPQHF.

The gene calls are TRBV28 and TRBJ2-5; unclear D gene. The CDR3 totals 11 residues. Germline CDR1 reads MDHEN; CDR2 reads SYDVKM. Trimming removed 7 bases from V and 5 bases from J, with 8 bases in between. The chain's CDR3 is CASTSIETQYF. The CDR3 region has the DNA TGTGCCAGCACCAGTATCGAGACCCAGTACTTC.

The J gene is TRBJ1-4, the V gene TRBV28; tentatively, D is TRBD1 (6 bases). The CDR3 runs to 16 residues. Germline V CDR1 and CDR2: MDHEN, SYDVKM. The ends were cut back, 2 bases at V and 8 bases at J, with 18 bases in the middle. CDR3 loop: CASSLIPQGMGEKLFF. The CDR3 nucleotides are TGTGCCAGCAGTTTAATCCCCCAGGGGATGGGGGAAAAACTGTTTTTT.

The J gene is TRBJ1-5, the V gene TRBV6-5; no clear D. The ends were cut back, 2 bases at V and 5 bases at J, with 7 bases in the middle. The CDR3 consists of 13 residues. Germline assignment: CDR1 MNHEY and CDR2 SVGAGI. CDR3 sequence: CASSYRLDQPQHF. In DNA form, the CDR3 reads TGTGCCAGCAGTTACAGACTAGATCAGCCCCAGCATTTT.

The chain has TRBV3-1 (or the pseudogene TRBV3-2) and TRBJ2-5; TRBD2 agrees at 9 bases. Looked up from germline, CDR1 is LGHDT and CDR2 is YNNKEL (reference sequence). The V segment lost 1 base and the J segment 9 bases; nucleotides outside the gene matches: 15. CDR3 length: 17 residues. The CDR3: CASSQGVSGGPPGAQYF. The CDR3 DNA is TGTGCCAGCAGCCAAGGGGTCAGCGGGGGGCCACCGGGGGCCCAGTACTTC.

The chain carries TRBV5-4 and TRBJ2-7; the D gene could be TRBD1 or TRBD2 (5 bases each). Germline-derived CDR1 and CDR2 are SGHNT and YYREEE (reference sequence). CDR3 length equals 13 residues. V lost 5 bases and J 5 bases, leaving 14 bases between the germline ends. CDR3: CASRPYRDHEQYF. In nucleotides, the CDR3 is TGTGCCAGCAGGCCCTACCGGGACCACGAGCAGTACTTC.

The chain couples TRBV5-1 to TRBJ2-7; TRBD1 matches 7 bases. V shed 4 bases, J shed 2 bases, and the junction held 3 bases outside the gene matches. The length of the CDR3 is 13 residues. The germline CDR1 and CDR2 sequences are SGHRS and YFSETQ. CDR3 loop: CASSRDSPYEQYF. The CDR3 nucleotides read TGCGCCAGCAGCCGGGACAGCCCCTACGAGCAGTACTTC.

The V and J genes are TRBV20-1 and TRBJ1-2; D unclear. The CDR3 spans 11 residues. Trimming took 3 bases from V and 8 from J, leaving 10 bases between them. Per germline, CDR1 DFQATT and CDR2 SNEGSKA (reference sequence). CDR3 in amino acids: CSARPIDGYTF. The DNA of the CDR3 is TGCAGTGCTAGGCCAATTGACGGCTACACCTTC.

The CDR3 region is CASSDESRGGTANYGYTF. Here the CDR3 DNA reads TGTGCCAGCAGTGATGAATCGAGGGGGGGGACAGCTAACTATGGCTACACCTTC. This chain uses TRBV6-1 with TRBJ1-2, with 7 bases aligning to TRBD1. The CDR3 runs to 18 residues. CDR1 is MNHNS, CDR2 SASEGT, per germline. V dropped 3 bases and J dropped 0; count of bases not matched to a gene: 13.

The J gene is TRBJ1-5, the V gene TRBV2, with D tentatively TRBD1 (5 bases). V was pared by 4 bases and J by 4 bases, with 11 bases between. CDR3 size: 14 residues. Germline V CDR1 and CDR2: SNHLY, FYNNEI. The DNA of the CDR3 is TGTGCCAGCAGTGTCCAGGGCTTAAATCAGCCCCAGCATTTT. Residues: CASSVQGLNQPQHF. The full variable domain, with the rest looked up from reference TRBV2 and TRBJ1-5, is EPEVTQTPSHQVTQMGQEVILRCVPISNHLYFYWYRQILGQKVEFLVSFYNNEISEKSEIFDDQFSVERPDGSNFTLKIRSTKLEDSAMYFCASSVQGLNQPQHFGDGTRLSIL.

V usage is TRBV6-4 and J usage is TRBJ1-1, with unresolved D. V was trimmed by 2 bases and J by 3 bases, leaving 25 bases between them. Germline V gives CDR1 MRHNA, CDR2 SNTAGT. The CDR3 covers 19 residues. The CDR3 bases are TGTGCCAGCAGTGACCACCGGGCCTTCCTGGAACCCCGAGACACTGAAGCTTTCTTT. It yields the protein CASSDHRAFLEPRDTEAFF.

CDR3 DNA: TGTGCCAGCAGTGAGGACGTCAACTCCTATAATTCACCCCTCCACTTT. Its protein is CASSEDVNSYNSPLHF. This chain joins TRBV6-2 or TRBV6-3 and TRBJ1-6; D is unclear. V was trimmed by 5 bases and J by 0 bases, leaving 11 bases between them. This CDR3 region has 16 residues. CDR1 MNHEY and CDR2 SVGEGT come from the germline V gene.

V and J are TRBV5-1 and TRBJ2-6; 7 nucleotides agree with TRBD1. The CDR3 totals 16 residues. Germline V lookup: CDR1 SGHRS, CDR2 YFSETQ. Trimming took 1 base from V and 1 from J; bases not matched to a gene: 2. Here the CDR3 reads CASSLMTGSGANVLTF. The DNA of the CDR3 is TGCGCCAGCAGCTTGATGACAGGGTCTGGGGCCAACGTCCTGACTTTC.

In this sample, this clone turned up a few times. V gene TRBV2 combines with J gene TRBJ1-4; TRBD1 aligns across 8 bases. V dropped 8 bases and J dropped 0; count of bases not matched to a gene: 14. Germline CDR1 and CDR2: SNHLY and FYNNEI. The CDR3 loop spans 18 amino acids. CDR3 coding DNA: TGTGCCAGCTCCGAAGGGACAGGCTTCTTAGCAACTAATGAAAAACTGTTTTTT. Its protein product is CASSEGTGFLATNEKLFF.

The chain couples TRBV11-2 to TRBJ1-2, with D tentatively TRBD1 (5 bases). Germline CDR1 SGHAT, CDR2 FQNNGV. The CDR3 consists of 12 residues. Trimming removed 6 bases from V and 7 bases from J, with 12 bases in between. The CDR3 sequence is CASSQSGGGYTF. CDR3 nucleotide sequence: TGTGCCAGCAGTCAGAGCGGGGGTGGCTACACCTTC.

This clone was found a few times. The rearrangement links TRBV7-8 to TRBJ1-1; possibly TRBD1 for D (5 bases). This CDR3 is built from 15 residues. V lost 4 bases and J lost 6, with 18 bases in between. From germline, CDR1 is SGHVS and CDR2 FQNEAQ. This CDR3 is CASSSRDRLYAEAFF. In DNA form, the CDR3 reads TGTGCCAGCAGCTCCAGGGATCGCCTATACGCTGAAGCTTTCTTT.

The J gene is TRBJ2-7, the V gene TRBV5-5; no reliable D call. Deletions cut 6 bases from V and 3 bases from J, with 13 bases between. CDR1 and CDR2 from the germline V gene are SGHKS and YYEKEE (reference sequence). The CDR3 is made up of 13 amino acids. The CDR3 region has the DNA TGTGCCAGCATCACGGAGTTCTTCTACGAGCAGTACTTC. It is translated as CASITEFFYEQYF.

The gene calls are TRBV28 and TRBJ1-4; 10 bases are shared with TRBD1. CDR3 length: 17 amino acids. V was pared by 7 bases and J by 7 bases, with 15 bases of the junction left unmatched. Germline V gives CDR1 MDHEN, CDR2 SYDVKM. CDR3 DNA sequence: TGTGCCAGCATAGGAATTGAGGACAGGGGGTTTGGTGAAAAACTGTTTTTT. Protein sequence: CASIGIEDRGFGEKLFF.

The chain carries TRBV11-2 and TRBJ2-6; 7 bases are shared with TRBD1. The CDR3 runs to 16 residues. Germline CDR1 reads SGHAT; CDR2 reads FQNNGV. Trimming took 5 bases from V and 4 from J; bases not matched to a gene: 8. The CDR3 is CASSPRTGNGANVLTF. The DNA of the CDR3 is TGTGCCAGCAGCCCACGGACAGGCAACGGGGCCAACGTCCTGACTTTC.